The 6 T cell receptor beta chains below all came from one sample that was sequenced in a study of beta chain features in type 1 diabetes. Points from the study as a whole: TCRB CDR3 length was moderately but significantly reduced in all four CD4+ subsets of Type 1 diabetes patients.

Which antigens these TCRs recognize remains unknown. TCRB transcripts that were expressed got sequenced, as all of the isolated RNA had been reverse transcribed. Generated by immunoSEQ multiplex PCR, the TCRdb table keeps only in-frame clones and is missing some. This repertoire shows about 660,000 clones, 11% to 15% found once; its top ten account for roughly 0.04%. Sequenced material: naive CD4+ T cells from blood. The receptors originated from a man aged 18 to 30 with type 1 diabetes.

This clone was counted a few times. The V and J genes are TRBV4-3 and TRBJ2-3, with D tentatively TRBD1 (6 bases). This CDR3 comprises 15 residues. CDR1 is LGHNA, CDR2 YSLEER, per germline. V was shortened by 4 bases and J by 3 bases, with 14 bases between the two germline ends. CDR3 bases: TGCGCCAGCAGCCTCTTGGGGGCAGGGACAGATACGCAGTATTTT. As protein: CASSLLGAGTDTQYF.

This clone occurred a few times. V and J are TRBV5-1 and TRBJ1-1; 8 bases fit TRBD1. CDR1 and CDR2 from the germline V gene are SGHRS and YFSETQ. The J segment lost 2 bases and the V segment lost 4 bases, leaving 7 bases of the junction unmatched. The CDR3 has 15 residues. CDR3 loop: CASSPRTGSNTEAFF. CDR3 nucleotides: TGCGCCAGCAGCCCCAGGACAGGGTCTAACACTGAAGCTTTCTTT.

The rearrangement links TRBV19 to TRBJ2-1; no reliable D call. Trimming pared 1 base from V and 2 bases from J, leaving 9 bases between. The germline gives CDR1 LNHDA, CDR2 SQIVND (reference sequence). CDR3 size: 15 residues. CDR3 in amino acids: CASSIGFGPYNEQFF. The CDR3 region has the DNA TGTGCCAGTAGTATAGGATTCGGCCCCTACAATGAGCAGTTCTTC.

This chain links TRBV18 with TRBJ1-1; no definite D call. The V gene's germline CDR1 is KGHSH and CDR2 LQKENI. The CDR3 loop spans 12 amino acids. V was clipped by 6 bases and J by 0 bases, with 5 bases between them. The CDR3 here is CASSMVNTEAFF. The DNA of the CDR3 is TGTGCCAGCTCCATGGTGAACACTGAAGCTTTCTTT.

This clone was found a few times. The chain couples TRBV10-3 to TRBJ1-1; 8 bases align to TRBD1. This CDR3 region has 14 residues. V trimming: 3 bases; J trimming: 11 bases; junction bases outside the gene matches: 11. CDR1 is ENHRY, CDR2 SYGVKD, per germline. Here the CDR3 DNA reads TGTGCCATCAGTGACCCGAGGACAGGGACGGATGCTTTCTTT. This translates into CAISDPRTGTDAFF.

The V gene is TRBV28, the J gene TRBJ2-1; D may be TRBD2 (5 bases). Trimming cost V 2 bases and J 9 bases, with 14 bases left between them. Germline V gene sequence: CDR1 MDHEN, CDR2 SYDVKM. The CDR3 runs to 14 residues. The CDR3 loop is CASSLKLLGVEQFF. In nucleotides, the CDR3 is TGTGCCAGCAGTTTAAAATTGCTCGGGGTTGAGCAGTTCTTC.